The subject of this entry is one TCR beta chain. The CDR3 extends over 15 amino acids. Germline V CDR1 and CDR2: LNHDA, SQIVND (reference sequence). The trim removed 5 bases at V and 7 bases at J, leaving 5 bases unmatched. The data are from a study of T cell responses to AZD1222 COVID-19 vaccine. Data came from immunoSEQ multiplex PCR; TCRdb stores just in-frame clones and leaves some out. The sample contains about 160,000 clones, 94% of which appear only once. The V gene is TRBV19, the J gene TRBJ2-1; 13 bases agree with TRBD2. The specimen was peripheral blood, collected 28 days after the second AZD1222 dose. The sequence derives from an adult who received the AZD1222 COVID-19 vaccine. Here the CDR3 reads CASSSGTSGNNEQFF. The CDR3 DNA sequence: TGTGCCAGTAGTTCCGGGACTAGCGGGAATAATGAGCAGTTCTTC.